This is a list of T cell receptor beta chains from one sample in a study of CD8 T cells in Susac syndrome. TCRdb redid the calling of the immunoSEQ multiplex PCR reads with MiXCR, one entry per CDR3 protein. The sample records over 150,000 distinct CDR3 sequences, nearly 95% being singletons. Input material: CD4+ T cells from PBMCs. Receptors were obtained from a human donor with multiple sclerosis. The conserved cysteine and the conserved F or W are not part of the CDR3 here. The size field is filled for only some rows; it gives once, few, many or a size class.

TRBV30	TRBJ1-1	few	AWSVGAAAF
TRBV5-1	TRBJ2-1	NA	ASSFLRPNNEQF
TRBV29-1	TRBJ2-3	NA	SVVLAGPSTDTQY
TRBV11-1	TRBJ2-7	NA	ASSFLSPGGRAGAPYEQY
TRBV11-3	TRBJ2-1	NA	ASSPPGLPYNEQF
TRBV9	TRBJ2-2	NA	ASSVAPIETGELF
TRBV7-3	TRBJ2-4	NA	ASSLHGTDNIQY
TRBV9	TRBJ1-2	NA	ASSVANSYGYT
TRBV30	TRBJ1-2	NA	AWTDTRFSYT
TRBV6-1	TRBJ2-1	NA	ASREWGQGAGNEQF
TRBV6-2/TRBV6-3	TRBJ2-7	NA	ASSYSRQGASYEQY
TRBV12-3/TRBV12-4	TRBJ1-1	few	ASGRTGNTEAF
TRBV7-2	TRBJ2-5	NA	ASSLVWDPPGTQY
TRBV3-1	TRBJ2-7	NA	ASSPTERAYEQY
TRBV11-2	TRBJ2-7	NA	ASSTMTAAYEQY
TRBV10-3	TRBJ2-7	NA	AITGLAGVDEQY
TRBV20-1	TRBJ1-5	once	SAVTGGPRDQPQH
TRBV9	TRBJ2-1	few	ASSVASSYNEQF
TRBV29-1	TRBJ2-1	NA	SVVPRELLYNEQF
TRBV3-1	TRBJ2-7	NA	ASSPPSYEQY
TRBV5-4	TRBJ2-7	NA	ASSSPSFEQY
TRBV18	TRBJ1-5	NA	ASSLSNQPQH
TRBV20-1	TRBJ1-2	NA	SARVGGTGGYT
TRBV6-1	TRBJ2-6	NA	ASSGGNGANVLT
TRBV18	TRBJ2-1	NA	ASSPQAMAGGHNEQF
TRBV20-1	TRBJ2-3	NA	SARLGPSTDTQY
TRBV27	TRBJ2-5	once	ASSLTRWEETQY
TRBV6-4	TRBJ2-1	NA	ASSDSLAGEYNEQF
TRBV9	TRBJ1-1	NA	ASSPFEAGDTEAF
TRBV7-8	TRBJ1-2	NA	ASSITQGASGYT
TRBV30	TRBJ2-7	NA	AWDAVWVKY
TRBV7-9	TRBJ2-1	NA	ASSLERVSYNEQF
TRBV27	TRBJ1-2	NA	ASSIDGTSYGYT
TRBV4-1	TRBJ2-3	NA	ASSQPIVGRTDTQY
TRBV20-1	TRBJ2-7	NA	SARALASYEQY
TRBV20-1	TRBJ2-1	NA	STGTSGSGAYNEQF
TRBV4-1	TRBJ2-7	NA	ASSHGLLSYEQY
TRBV29-1	TRBJ2-3	NA	SVEGPGTQY
TRBV3-1	TRBJ1-1	NA	ASSQQGAAEAF
TRBV12-3/TRBV12-4	TRBJ2-2	NA	ASSDRGTGELF
TRBV27	TRBJ2-7	NA	ASSRTGVTGEQY
TRBV20-1	TRBJ2-5	NA	SAGFREQETQY
TRBV27	TRBJ1-2	NA	ASKDRADGYT
TRBV20-1	TRBJ2-1	NA	SGGVSSYNEQF
TRBV29-1	TRBJ2-5	NA	SVEGQGRETQY
TRBV5-1	TRBJ2-7	NA	ASSFGSSGYEQY
TRBV29-1	TRBJ2-5	NA	SASGTMETQY
TRBV30	TRBJ1-6	NA	AWSVQGGPLH
TRBV18	TRBJ1-2	NA	ASSRRAEGYT
TRBV5-1	TRBJ2-3	few	ASSLEDTQY
TRBV5-1	TRBJ1-5	NA	ASSLNSPNQPQH
TRBV12-3/TRBV12-4	TRBJ1-1	NA	ASTAQALNTEAF
TRBV6-5	TRBJ1-1	NA	ASSRHRDSEAF
TRBV5-6	TRBJ2-1	NA	ASSLVVPQANEQF
TRBV29-1	TRBJ1-4	NA	SVEEADGQVVGKLF
TRBV12-5	TRBJ1-6	NA	ASGLGQGSDSPLH
TRBV24-1	TRBJ2-2	NA	ATSDFDMPSGELF
TRBV7-9	TRBJ1-1	NA	ASIPGQGRTEAF
TRBV3-1	TRBJ2-7	once	ASSPRDRRSEQY
TRBV5-6	TRBJ2-5	NA	ANRSDRGRETQY